This T cell receptor beta chain was retrieved from a study of cytomegalovirus exposure and HLA in healthy donors. PCR involved 60 Vbeta and 13 Jbeta primers. Here immunoSEQ multiplex PCR was the method, and the copy in TCRdb shows in-frame clones only, minus some. This table holds roughly 160,000 clones, about 83% found once. This clonotype was obtained from a woman between 25 and 40 years old in good health and CMV-seronegative. The sample comprised PBMCs.

In DNA, the CDR3 is TGCGCCAGCAGTGAGTCGAGGAGGTCTAGCGGGAGTGGAGGCACCGGGGAGCTGTTTTTT. Translating gives CASSESRRSSGSGGTGELFF. V usage is TRBV10-1 and J usage is TRBJ2-2; 10 bases align to TRBD2. The V gene end was trimmed by 0 bases and the J gene end by 4 bases; junction bases not matched to a gene: 14. Looked up from germline, CDR1 is WNHNN and CDR2 is SYGVQD (reference sequence). The length of the CDR3 is 20 residues.